This TCR beta chain was captured in a study of control samples from healthy donors and cancer patients. The CDR3 loop spans 15 amino acids. Germline V CDR1 and CDR2: SGHAT, FQDESV (reference sequence). Trimming pared 5 bases from V and 4 bases from J, leaving 14 bases between. Repertoires were generated with immunoSEQ multiplex PCR, while TCRdb's copy carries only in-frame clones and drops some. Of around 190,000 clones in the sample, approximately 90% were seen once. The sample taken for sequencing was blood. The V and J genes are TRBV11-1 and TRBJ2-2; D is undetermined. The sequence came from a man younger than 40 in good health. In DNA form, the CDR3 reads TGTGCCAGCAGCCAGCCTTGGGATCCCACCGGGGAGCTGTTTTTT. Encoded protein: CASSQPWDPTGELFF.